This record looks at one T cell receptor beta chain sequence and its context. This entry comes from a study of blood T cell repertoires in COVID-19. About the research overall: Some COVID-19 samples were acute and others convalescent; all came from the United States, Italy and Spain.

The CDR3 is made up of 15 amino acids. Germline CDR1 is SEHNR and CDR2 is FQNEAQ (reference sequence). With V trimmed by 0 bases and J by 6 bases, 5 bases remained unmatched. TCRdb's copy holds only in-frame clones and misses some; the assay was immunoSEQ multiplex PCR. The sample consists of about 180,000 clones, over 80% of them appearing once. Material: peripheral blood. The TCR sequence derives from a woman in her 70s with COVID-19, enrolled during active disease. This sequence joins TRBV7-9 and TRBJ2-3, with 8 bases matching TRBD2. The CDR3 loop reads CASSLALAETDTQYF. The CDR3 DNA sequence: TGTGCCAGCAGCTTAGCACTAGCGGAGACGGATACGCAGTATTTT.